These 20 T cell receptor beta chains share one sample of origin, sequenced in a study of shared clonotypes between healthy human individuals. Selected positively for CCR7 and CD45RO-negative, naive CD8 cells excluded terminally differentiated effector memory CD45RA+ cells. The protocol was immunoSEQ multiplex PCR, while the TCRdb copy is restricted to in-frame clones and leaves out a portion. The data contain about 2.2 million clones, about 93% of them singletons. The sequencing sample was made of naive CD8+ T cells from PBMCs. The receptors derive from a man aged 18-30 years in good health. Some clones in this sample may be carry-over from other donors' samples.

The gene calls are TRBV28 and TRBJ2-1; D is possibly TRBD1 or TRBD2 (5 bases each). V gave up 5 bases and J gave up 4 bases, with 9 bases separating them. This CDR3 region has 13 residues. Germline loops: CDR1 MDHEN, CDR2 SYDVKM. The CDR3 region is CASSTGGYNEQFF. CDR3 DNA: TGTGCCAGCAGTACAGGAGGTTACAATGAGCAGTTCTTC.

The genes are TRBV11-2 and TRBJ2-1; D may correspond to TRBD1 or TRBD2 (5 bases each). The CDR3 is made up of 18 amino acids. Germline assignment: CDR1 SGHAT and CDR2 FQNNGV. Trimming pared 5 bases from V and 6 bases from J, leaving 26 bases between. CDR3 DNA: TGTGCCAGCAGCATTAGAATTAGGGGAATTGGGACCTCCAATGAGCAGTTCTTC. It yields the protein CASSIRIRGIGTSNEQFF.

This clone was picked up one time. The chain uses TRBV29-1 and TRBJ1-2; D unresolved. The germline V and J ends were trimmed by 6 bases and 5 bases, with 16 bases remaining between them. The CDR3 sequence is 13 residues long. Germline CDR1 SQVTM, CDR2 ANQGSEA. The CDR3: CSVDRGGRYGYTF. The CDR3 region has the DNA TGCAGCGTCGACCGGGGTGGGCGGTATGGCTACACCTTC. The full variable domain, rest sourced from reference TRBV29-1 and TRBJ1-2, is SAVISQKPSRDICQRGTSLTIQCQVDSQVTMMFWYRQQPGQSLTLIATANQGSEATYESGFVIDKFPISRPNLTFSTLTVSNMSPEDSSIYLCSVDRGGRYGYTFGSGTRLTVV.

The chain is built from TRBV28 and TRBJ2-2; 8 bases map to TRBD2. The germline V gene encodes CDR1 MDHEN and CDR2 SYDVKM. V was pared by 4 bases and J by 7 bases, with 8 bases of the junction left unmatched. This CDR3 region has 15 residues. CDR3 loop: CASSSSGSLGGELFF. CDR3 nucleotides: TGTGCCAGCAGTTCCAGCGGGAGTTTGGGCGGGGAGCTGTTTTTT.

The genes are TRBV7-9 and TRBJ2-2; TRBD2 matches at 7 bases. The CDR3 is 15 amino acids. V shed 7 bases, J shed 0 bases, and the junction held 5 bases outside the gene matches. Germline V lookup: CDR1 SEHNR, CDR2 FQNEAQ (reference sequence). CDR3 DNA sequence: TGTGCCAGCATGGAACGGGGGGCGAACACCGGGGAGCTGTTTTTT. Amino acid sequence: CASMERGANTGELFF.

The chain uses TRBV27 and TRBJ2-7, with 10 nucleotides matching TRBD1. The CDR3 consists of 15 residues. The germline CDR1 and CDR2 sequences are MNHEY and SMNVEV (reference sequence). J gave up 5 bases and V 5 bases, and 9 bases lay outside the gene matches. The CDR3 here is CASSTPGQGSHEQYF. Written as DNA, the CDR3 is TGTGCCAGCAGTACCCCGGGACAGGGGAGCCACGAGCAGTACTTC.

This chain links TRBV28 with TRBJ1-2; no clear D gene. Per the germline V gene, CDR1 is MDHEN and CDR2 is SYDVKM. V dropped 11 bases and J dropped 0 bases, with 7 bases sitting between them. The CDR3 runs to 11 residues. The CDR3, as DNA: TGTGCCCTCCCCTCTAACTATGGCTACACCTTC. Translated, it gives CALPSNYGYTF.

The chain links TRBV5-4 to TRBJ2-7; D not certain. The CDR3 spans 13 residues. Germline-derived CDR1 and CDR2 are SGHNT and YYREEE (reference sequence). V gave up 0 bases and J gave up 2 bases, with 6 bases separating them. CDR3 loop: CASSLEQTYEQYF. Written as DNA, the CDR3 is TGTGCCAGCAGCTTGGAACAGACCTACGAGCAGTACTTC.

The CDR3 coding sequence is TGTGCCAGCAGTTACGAAGGGACAGGGACCTACGAGCAGTACTTC. It codes for CASSYEGTGTYEQYF. The chain uses TRBV6-5 and TRBJ2-7; 9 bases match TRBD1. J gave up 2 bases and V 2 bases, and 4 bases lay outside the gene matches. Germline loops: CDR1 MNHEY, CDR2 SVGAGI. This CDR3 spans 15 amino acids.

Concerning this clone: Distinct nucleotide sequences in the sample also encode this CDR3. J is TRBJ2-1 and V is TRBV27; 10 nucleotides line up with TRBD1. The V gene's germline CDR1 is MNHEY and CDR2 SMNVEV (reference sequence). The V gene end was trimmed by 6 bases and the J gene end by 4 bases; junction bases not matched to a gene: 3. The CDR3 has 14 residues. CDR3 DNA: TGTGCCAGCAGGTGGACAGGGGGATACAATGAGCAGTTCTTC. Translation: CASRWTGGYNEQFF.

V is TRBV27 and J is TRBJ2-7; D not certain. V lost 5 bases and J 5 bases, leaving 16 bases between the germline ends. Germline loops: CDR1 MNHEY, CDR2 SMNVEV (reference sequence). The CDR3 is 14 residues long. The CDR3 DNA reads TGTGCCAGCAGTCCGGGCCCCTTCCCCCACGAGCAGTACTTC. Translation: CASSPGPFPHEQYF.

The chain couples TRBV4-1 to TRBJ2-7; tentatively, D is TRBD2 (6 bases). Trimming removed 1 base from V and 5 bases from J, with 9 bases in between. Germline-derived CDR1 and CDR2 are MGHRA and YSYEKL. The CDR3 is 13 residues long. This CDR3 is CASSQVRRDEQYF. For the CDR3, the DNA is TGCGCCAGCAGCCAAGTGAGGAGGGACGAGCAGTACTTC.

V usage is TRBV27 and J usage is TRBJ1-1; D is possibly TRBD1 (6 bases). This CDR3 has 16 residues. The V and J ends lost 8 bases and 1 base respectively, with 20 bases between them. CDR1 MNHEY and CDR2 SMNVEV come from the germline V gene (reference sequence). Here the CDR3 reads CASSLRGGPENTEAFF. In nucleotides, the CDR3 is TGTGCCAGCTCCCTCCGCGGGGGGCCGGAGAACACTGAAGCTTTCTTT.

This chain links TRBV5-4 with TRBJ1-1; D gene uncertain. The CDR3 runs 14 residues. V gave up 0 bases and J gave up 5 bases, with 11 bases separating them. Germline V gene data show CDR1 as SGHNT and CDR2 as YYREEE (reference sequence). This CDR3 is CASSLGTASTEAFF. The CDR3 nucleotides read TGTGCCAGCAGCTTGGGAACGGCGTCTACTGAAGCTTTCTTT.

On this clone itself: The same CDR3 arises from other DNA sequences in this sample as well. The chain couples TRBV9 to TRBJ2-7; D unclear. Trimming took off 0 bases at V and 3 bases at J, with 10 bases between the two ends. There are 14 residues in the CDR3. Germline loops: CDR1 SGDLS, CDR2 YYNGEE. CDR3 nucleotide sequence: TGTGCCAGCAGCGTAGGCGGTGTCAGCTACGAGCAGTACTTC. The encoded protein is CASSVGGVSYEQYF.

The gene calls are TRBV7-2 and TRBJ2-1, with 12 nucleotides matching TRBD2. J lost 4 bases, V lost 5 bases, and 6 bases had no gene match. The CDR3 covers 16 residues. Germline V gene sequence: CDR1 SGHTA, CDR2 FQGNSA. As DNA, the CDR3 is TGTGCCAGCAGCCCCCGACTAGCGGGAGTATACAATGAGCAGTTCTTC. It yields the protein CASSPRLAGVYNEQFF.

This chain connects TRBV11-2 to TRBJ2-7; no clear D. The ends were cut back, 0 bases at V and 0 bases at J, with 12 bases in the middle. The V gene's germline CDR1 is SGHAT and CDR2 FQNNGV. This CDR3 region has 16 residues. CDR3 coding DNA: TGTGCCAGCAGCTTAGAACGCTATGGCAGCTCCTACGAGCAGTACTTC. It codes for CASSLERYGSSYEQYF.

This clone appeared once. This sequence joins TRBV28 and TRBJ2-3; D perhaps matches TRBD1 (6 bases). Germline lookup yields CDR1 MDHEN and CDR2 SYDVKM. The CDR3 is 14 amino acids. The germline V and J ends were trimmed by 4 bases and 3 bases, with 11 bases remaining between them. This CDR3 is CASSSRQDTDTQYF. The CDR3 DNA reads as TGTGCCAGCAGTTCCCGACAGGATACAGATACGCAGTATTTT.

This clone was picked up one time. The chain couples TRBV28 to TRBJ2-7; 7 bases line up with TRBD1. Germline V gives CDR1 MDHEN, CDR2 SYDVKM. V was clipped by 5 bases and J by 2 bases; unmatched bases: 12. The CDR3 runs 16 residues. The CDR3 nucleotides are TGTGCCAGCAGTCAAGGGACAGCTAAAAACGCCTACGAGCAGTACTTC. Translated: CASSQGTAKNAYEQYF.

This chain connects TRBV10-3 to TRBJ2-7; 8 bases agree with TRBD1. The germline CDR1 and CDR2 sequences are ENHRY and SYGVKD. J gave up 4 bases and V 2 bases, and 7 bases lay outside the gene matches. The CDR3 has 15 residues. This chain's CDR3 is CAISEVQGAYYEQYF. The CDR3 region has the DNA TGTGCCATCAGTGAGGTCCAGGGGGCGTATTACGAGCAGTACTTC.